This is a list of T cell receptor beta chains from one sample in a study of immune characteristics of hereditary and idiopathic chronic pancreatitis. The assay was immunoSEQ multiplex PCR, and TCRdb's table has in-frame clones only and misses some. The sample contains about 390 clones, about 65% of which appear only once. The sequencing input was pancreas tissue. All receptors come from a human donor who was a deceased organ donor serving as a healthy control. Both conserved end residues are part of each CDR3. Each record gives: V gene, J gene, CDR3 protein.

v_call: TRBV6-2/TRBV6-3
j_call: TRBJ2-7
cdr3_aa: CASSYQNTDSLSYEQYF

v_call: TRBV3-1/TRBV3-2
j_call: TRBJ2-1
cdr3_aa: CASSQAGGNEQFF

v_call: TRBV7-9
j_call: TRBJ2-3
cdr3_aa: CASSDLATDTQYF

v_call: TRBV4-2
j_call: TRBJ1-2
cdr3_aa: CASSQDRDRGVGYTF

v_call: TRBV3-1/TRBV3-2
j_call: TRBJ2-1
cdr3_aa: CASSQEGLGEQFF

v_call: TRBV5-1
j_call: TRBJ2-3
cdr3_aa: CASSLEPGSGADTQYF

v_call: TRBV29-1
j_call: TRBJ1-1
cdr3_aa: CSPGTDGNTEAFF

v_call: TRBV12-3/TRBV12-4
j_call: TRBJ2-7
cdr3_aa: CASSSLGYEQYF

v_call: TRBV19
j_call: TRBJ2-3
cdr3_aa: CASTMASDRGTDTQYF

v_call: TRBV19
j_call: TRBJ2-7
cdr3_aa: CASSLDRGAYEQYF

v_call: TRBV19
j_call: TRBJ1-5
cdr3_aa: CASSIYHTQPQHF

v_call: TRBV20-1
j_call: TRBJ1-6
cdr3_aa: CSAKQGSPLHF

v_call: TRBV6-2/TRBV6-3
j_call: TRBJ2-2
cdr3_aa: CASSYDNTGELFF

v_call: TRBV9
j_call: TRBJ2-7
cdr3_aa: CASSVDSGSYEQYF

v_call: TRBV6-5
j_call: TRBJ1-1
cdr3_aa: CASSLGLEANTEAFF

v_call: TRBV19
j_call: TRBJ2-3
cdr3_aa: CASMRLAGGYTDTQYF

v_call: TRBV6-5
j_call: TRBJ1-2
cdr3_aa: CASGAGGNDYGYTF

v_call: TRBV6-5
j_call: TRBJ2-7
cdr3_aa: CASSLGLEVTYEQYF

v_call: TRBV29-1
j_call: TRBJ2-1
cdr3_aa: CSVEEGARTSYNEQFF

v_call: TRBV11-3
j_call: TRBJ2-1
cdr3_aa: CASSLGLTSGVYNEQFF

v_call: TRBV10-1
j_call: TRBJ1-1
cdr3_aa: CASRGSRGDTEAFF

v_call: TRBV7-6
j_call: TRBJ1-4
cdr3_aa: CASRRQGGTNEKLFF

v_call: TRBV6-5
j_call: TRBJ1-2
cdr3_aa: CASSWDGGAYGYTF

v_call: TRBV9
j_call: TRBJ2-3
cdr3_aa: CASSVESAGGSTDTQYF

v_call: TRBV30
j_call: TRBJ2-7
cdr3_aa: CAVDSYEQYF